This entry is about one T cell receptor (beta chain). Its antigen is currently not known. Per-base quality was not reported, and no clone a single base away is much larger than it. Sequencing relied on an Illumina NovaSeq 6000. TCRalpha and TCRbeta cDNA libraries were constructed by 5'RACE with constant-segment primers, with sample barcodes and unique molecular identifiers being introduced. RNA was extracted from every sample with Trizol reagent. Libraries were amplified in two PCR steps, with a second sample barcode and Illumina TruSeq adapters added in the second step. Sequencing of the libraries was done on an Illumina NovaSeq, producing 2 x 150 bp paired-end reads. As for the authors' bioinformatics: Reads were demultiplexed and collapsed into UMI-guided consensus sequences with migec v1.2.7. With mixcr v2.1.11, UMI consensuses were aligned to TRA and TRB V and J templates and assembled into clonotypes. A clonotype was counted as expanded or contracted only if both edgeR and NoisET called the change significant, with noise models trained on biological replicates. For edgeR calls, the cutoffs were a false discovery rate-adjusted p below 0.01 and a log2 fold-change threshold of 1. As an exploratory analysis of dynamics, max-normalized trajectories of the 1000 most abundant clonotypes were examined by PCA with hierarchical clustering. Separately sequenced CD4+ and CD8+ repertoires were used to assign the CD4 or CD8 phenotype of responding clones. TCRdb took the public reads, trimmed them with fastp at Q25, ran MiXCR for clone calling and kept in-frame beta chains. Each CDR3 protein appears once, grouped with its most common genes and DNA. TCRdb's processing, not the authors' own work, is the source of the V and J calls. The sample table holds around 300,000 distinct CDR3 sequences, of which roughly an eighth were seen once. The ten biggest clones cover roughly 20% of the sample.

Ficoll-Paque density gradient centrifugation was the method used to isolate PBMCs. CDR1 is given as ENHRY and CDR2 as SYGVKD, both from the germline V gene. From the cysteine through the phenylalanine, the CDR3 covers 12 amino acids. The sequence is cut down to CDR3 DNA, 36 bases in frame from base 1. Trimming takes 4 bases from V and 7 bases from J, and the germline ends sit 8 bases apart. This sample is drawn from a study of T-cell memory formation after mild COVID-19 (dated by TCRdb to 2020 to 2023). As for the study more broadly: TCR sequence clusters from the two donors were largely donor specific. Longitudinal TCRalpha and TCRbeta repertoire sequencing tracked T-cell clones expanding and contracting after mild COVID-19 in a couple of donors. Two young, previously healthy adult volunteers made up the cohort, one male and one female.

What the study reported, not specific to this receptor: From day 15 to 85, contracting clones showed balanced CD4/CD8 phenotypes, whereas a second wave of clones that expanded from day 15 to 37 leaned towards CD4+. Contracting CD4+ clones turned up mainly in the CM and EM memory subsets, whereas EMRA was where CD8+ clones were enriched. The second-wave clones that peaked on day 37 were not confirmed to be SARS-CoV-2 specific. Some responding clones were detected in pre-infection memory, suggesting pre-existing cross-reactive memory T cells joined the SARS-CoV-2 response. The study included only two mild cases, and larger cohorts that include severe cases with pre-infection samples were judged to be necessary.

This TCR was sampled from a man aged 18 to 30 who had mild COVID-19 (a few samples of this study predate the infection). The sample titles of this study are shuffled in the database, so cell type and time point are left out; the donor was told from shared clones. The chain is encoded by TRBV10-3 joined to TRBJ2-1; TRBD2 is a possible D gene, resting on 6 matching bases. Sample: PBMCs or a T cell subset sorted from them (not recorded which). The CDR3 reads CAISGRENEQFF. The nucleotide sequence reads as follows: TGTGCCATCAGTGGGAGGGAAAATGAGCAGTTCTTC.